This T cell receptor beta chain was observed in a study of blood T cell repertoires in COVID-19. Germline CDR1 SGHDT, CDR2 YYEEEE. V trimming: 0 bases; J trimming: 4 bases; junction bases outside the gene matches: 8. The CDR3 is made up of 16 amino acids. TCRdb's copy holds only in-frame clones and misses some; the assay was immunoSEQ multiplex PCR. Of 250,000 or so clones listed, approximately 86% are singletons. Sample: peripheral blood. The receptor's source is a man younger than 45 with active or convalescent COVID-19. The V gene is TRBV5-6, the J gene TRBJ2-3; 7 nucleotides line up with TRBD1. The CDR3, as DNA: TGTGCCAGCAGCTTGGACAGGGGCGAGGTTCCAGATACGCAGTATTTT. Translating it yields CASSLDRGEVPDTQYF. Drawing the rest from reference TRBV5-6 and TRBJ2-3, the complete variable domain is DAGVTQSPTHLIKTRGQQVTLRCSPKSGHDTVSWYQQALGQGPQFIFQYYEEEERQRGNFPDRFSGHQFPNYSSELNVNALLLGDSALYLCASSLDRGEVPDTQYFGPGTRLTVL.